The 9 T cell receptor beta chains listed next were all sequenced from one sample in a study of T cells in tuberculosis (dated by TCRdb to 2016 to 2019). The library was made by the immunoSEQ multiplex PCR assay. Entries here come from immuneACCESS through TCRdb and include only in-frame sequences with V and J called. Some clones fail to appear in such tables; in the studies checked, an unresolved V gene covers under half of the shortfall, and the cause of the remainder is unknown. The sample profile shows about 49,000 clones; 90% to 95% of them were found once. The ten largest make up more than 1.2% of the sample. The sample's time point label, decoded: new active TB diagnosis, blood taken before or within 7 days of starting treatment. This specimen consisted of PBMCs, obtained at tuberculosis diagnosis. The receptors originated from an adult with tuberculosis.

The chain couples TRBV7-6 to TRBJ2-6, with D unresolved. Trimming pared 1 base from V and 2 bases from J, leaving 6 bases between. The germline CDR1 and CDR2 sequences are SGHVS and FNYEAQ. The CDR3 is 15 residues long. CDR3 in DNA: TGTGCCAGCAGCTTAGGCCAGACTGGGGCCAACGTCCTGACTTTC. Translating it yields CASSLGQTGANVLTF. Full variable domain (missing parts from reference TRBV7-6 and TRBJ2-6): GAGVSQSPRYKVTKRGQDVALRCDPISGHVSLYWYRQALGQGPEFLTYFNYEAQQDKSGLPNDRFSAERPEGSISTLTIQRTEQRDSAMYRCASSLGQTGANVLTFGAGSRLTVL.

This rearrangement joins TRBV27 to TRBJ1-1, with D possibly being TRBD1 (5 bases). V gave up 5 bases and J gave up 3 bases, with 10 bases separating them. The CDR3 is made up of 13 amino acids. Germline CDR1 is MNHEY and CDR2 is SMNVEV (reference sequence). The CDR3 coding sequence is TGTGCCAGCAGTACTTACAGGCACACTGAAGCTTTCTTT. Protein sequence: CASSTYRHTEAFF.

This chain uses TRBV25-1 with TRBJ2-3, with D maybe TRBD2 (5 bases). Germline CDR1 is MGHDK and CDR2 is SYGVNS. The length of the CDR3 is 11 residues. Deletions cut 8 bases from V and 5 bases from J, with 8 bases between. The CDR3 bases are TGTGCCAGCGCTGCGGGAGATACGCAGTATTTT. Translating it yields CASAAGDTQYF. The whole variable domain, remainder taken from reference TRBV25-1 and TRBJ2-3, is EADIYQTPRYLVIGTGKKITLECSQTMGHDKMYWYQQDPGMELHLIHYSYGVNSTEKGDLSSESTVSRIRTEHFPLTLESARPSHTSQYLCASAAGDTQYFGPGTRLTVL.

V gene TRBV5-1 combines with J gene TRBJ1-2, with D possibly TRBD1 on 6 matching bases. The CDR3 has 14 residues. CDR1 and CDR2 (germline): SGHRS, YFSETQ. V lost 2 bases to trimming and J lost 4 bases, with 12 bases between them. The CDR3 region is CASSLSPGVYGYTF. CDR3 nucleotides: TGCGCCAGCAGCTTATCACCAGGGGTCTATGGCTACACCTTC.

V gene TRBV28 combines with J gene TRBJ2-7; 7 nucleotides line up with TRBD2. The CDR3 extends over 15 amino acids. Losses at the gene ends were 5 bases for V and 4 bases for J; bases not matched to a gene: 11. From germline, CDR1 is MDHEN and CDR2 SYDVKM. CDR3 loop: CASSGDYPFGYEQYF. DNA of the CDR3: TGTGCCAGCAGTGGGGACTACCCATTCGGTTACGAGCAGTACTTC.

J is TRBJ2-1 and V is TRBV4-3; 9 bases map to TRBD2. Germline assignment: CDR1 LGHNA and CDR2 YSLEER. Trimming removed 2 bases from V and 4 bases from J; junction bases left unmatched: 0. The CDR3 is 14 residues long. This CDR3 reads CASSQTSGYNEQFF. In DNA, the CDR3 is TGCGCCAGCAGCCAAACTAGCGGGTACAATGAGCAGTTCTTC.

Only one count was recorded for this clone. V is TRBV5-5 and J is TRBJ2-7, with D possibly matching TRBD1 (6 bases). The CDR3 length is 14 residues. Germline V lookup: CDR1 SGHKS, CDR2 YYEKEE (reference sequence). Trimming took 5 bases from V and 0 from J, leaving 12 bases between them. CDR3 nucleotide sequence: TGTGCCAGCAGTTGGGACATGGTCTCCTACGAGCAGTACTTC. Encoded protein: CASSWDMVSYEQYF.

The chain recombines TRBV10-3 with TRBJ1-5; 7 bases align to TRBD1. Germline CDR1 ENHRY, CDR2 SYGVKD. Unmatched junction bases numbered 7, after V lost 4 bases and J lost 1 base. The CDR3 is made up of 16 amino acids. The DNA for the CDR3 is TGTGCCATCAGTGGGGGACAGTTACTCAGCAATCAGCCCCAGCATTTT. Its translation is CAISGGQLLSNQPQHF.

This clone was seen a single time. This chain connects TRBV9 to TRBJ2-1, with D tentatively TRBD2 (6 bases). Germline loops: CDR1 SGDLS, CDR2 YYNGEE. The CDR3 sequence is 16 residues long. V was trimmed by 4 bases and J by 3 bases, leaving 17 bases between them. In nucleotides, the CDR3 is TGTGCCAGCAGCCTTCATGCGGGGAACATCTACAATGAGCAGTTCTTC. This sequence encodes CASSLHAGNIYNEQFF. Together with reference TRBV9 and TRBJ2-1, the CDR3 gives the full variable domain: DSGVTQTPKHLITATGQRVTLRCSPRSGDLSVYWYQQSLDQGLQFLIQYYNGEERAKGNILERFSAQQFPDLHSELNLSSLELGDSALYFCASSLHAGNIYNEQFFGPGTRLTVL.